A selection of T cell receptor beta chains follows, all from one sample in a study of tumor and adjacent non-tumor tissue in lung cancer. One entry per CDR3 protein, called by TCRdb with MiXCR from the multiplex PCR reads. This sample yields some 66,000 distinct CDR3 sequences, of which 61% are seen a single time; about 30% belongs to the top ten. Sample: distant non-tumor lung tissue. The receptors originated from a man between 65 and 85 years old with non-small cell lung cancer. Both conserved end residues are part of each CDR3. A D gene is named only where the DNA matches it firmly. Clone size, where shown, is once, few, many, or a class for clones that have expanded.

once	TRBV6-2/TRBV6-3	TRBD1	TRBJ1-3	CATARGGGGNTIYF	TGTGCCACTGCAAGAGGGGGCGGAGGAAACACCATATATTTT
few	TRBV28	.	TRBJ2-7	CACSLWGRSSYEQYF	TGTGCCTGCAGTTTATGGGGACGGAGCTCCTACGAGCAGTACTTC
.	TRBV11-1	TRBD2	TRBJ2-3	CACSVPGGDTQYF	TGTGCCTGCAGCGTCCCGGGGGGAGATACGCAGTATTTT
.	TRBV12-3/TRBV12-4	.	TRBJ2-2	CASRDPGNTGELFF	TGTGCCAGCAGGGACCCCGGAAACACTGGGGAGCTGTTTTTT
.	TRBV4-1	TRBD1	TRBJ2-1	CAISQGGTFYNEQFF	TGCGCCATCAGTCAAGGGGGCACTTTCTACAATGAGCAGTTCTTC
.	TRBV28	.	TRBJ1-5	CASGNYGGSSNQPQRF	TGTGCCAGCGGCAATTACGGGGGATCGAGCAATCAGCCCCAGCGTTTT
many	TRBV29-1	.	TRBJ2-5	CSVEGSRTQYF	TGCAGCGTTGAAGGGTCTCGGACCCAGTACTTC
many	TRBV20-1	.	TRBJ2-3	CSARGPLDTQYF	TGCAGTGCTAGGGGCCCATTAGATACGCAGTATTTT
few	TRBV12-3/TRBV12-4	.	TRBJ2-3	CASSFGPNTDTQYF	TGTGCCAGCAGTTTTGGACCGAACACAGATACGCAGTATTTT
once	TRBV6-1	TRBD2	TRBJ2-7	CANQFGAGVRRMEQYF	TGTGCCAACCAGTTTGGCGCGGGGGTGAGGAGGATGGAGCAGTACTTC
.	TRBV19	.	TRBJ1-1	CVSSREAGAEAFF	TGTGTCAGTAGTAGGGAAGCGGGGGCTGAAGCTTTCTTT
.	TRBV11-2	.	TRBJ2-2	CASRGGLSGELFF	TGTGCCAGCCGCGGAGGGCTGTCCGGGGAACTGTTTTTT
.	TRBV29-1	.	TRBJ2-3	CSVDWGNTDTQYF	TGCAGCGTTGACTGGGGGAACACAGATACGCAGTATTTT
many	TRBV29-1	.	TRBJ2-6	CSVVGGASGANVLTF	TGCAGCGTTGTAGGAGGTGCCTCTGGGGCCAACGTCCTGACTTTC
.	TRBV6-1	.	TRBJ2-6	CASSAEDSSEANVLNF	TGTGCCAGCAGTGCCGAGGACAGCTCCGAGGCCAACGTCCTGAATTTC
once	TRBV4-1	TRBD1	TRBJ2-7	CASNQGGQGIYEQYF	TGCGCCAGCAACCAAGGGGGACAGGGGATTTACGAGCAGTACTTC
once	TRBV29-1	.	TRBJ2-7	CSTQASSSYEQYF	TGCAGCACCCAAGCGAGCAGCTCCTACGAGCAGTACTTC
.	TRBV6-4	.	TRBJ2-1	CACRKTDHDEQFF	TGTGCCTGCAGGAAGACTGACCACGATGAGCAGTTCTTC
.	TRBV4-1	TRBD1	TRBJ2-1	CATSQGGTFYNEQLF	TGCGCCACCAGCCAAGGGGGCACTTTCTACAATGAGCAGCTCTTC
.	TRBV28	.	TRBJ1-2	CASSLQGAQGYTF	TGTGCCAGCAGTTTGCAAGGGGCGCAGGGCTACACCTTC
few	TRBV5-6	.	TRBJ1-5	CASSLQGINQPQHF	TGTGCCAGCAGCTTACAGGGAATCAATCAGCCCCAGCATTTT
many	TRBV7-2	TRBD2	TRBJ2-7	CASSLDSSGPYEQYF	TGTGCCAGCAGCTTAGATTCTAGCGGACCCTACGAGCAGTACTTC
few	TRBV11-2	TRBD2	TRBJ2-2	CASSLDRLASAEELFF	TGTGCCAGCAGCTTAGATCGACTAGCCTCGGCAGAGGAGCTGTTTTTC
once	TRBV11-2	TRBD1	TRBJ2-5	CASSLGQRLQEPQYF	TGTGCCAGCAGCTTGGGACAGAGGTTACAAGAGCCCCAGTACTTC
.	TRBV29-1	.	TRBJ2-5	CRVETAAETQYF	TGCAGAGTTGAAACAGCGGCGGAGACCCAATACTTC
medium-sized	TRBV20-1	.	TRBJ2-7	CSAPSQGYSYEQYF	TGCAGTGCCCCGTCGCAGGGATATTCCTACGAGCAGTACTTC